This T cell receptor beta chain is drawn from a study of T cells in localized non-small cell lung cancer. Some clones are missing from TCRdb's copy, which holds only in-frame ones; the method was immunoSEQ multiplex PCR. The data hold roughly 66,000 clones, with 75% to 90% observed a single time. The ends lost 3 bases at V and 2 bases at J; junction bases unmatched: 5. From germline, CDR1 is MNHEY and CDR2 SMNVEV (reference sequence). The CDR3 length is 15 residues. Regarding this clone: As yet, its antigen is unknown.

Study-wide results and limits: As only one tumor region underwent sequencing, heterogeneity remains possible. Longer overall survival was linked to higher blood T cell density. Adjacent lung tissue had a median 57 of the top 100 clones found in the tumor.

This clonotype was obtained from a woman aged 40 to 75 with stage I lung adenocarcinoma. The source was peripheral blood, collected before any cancer treatment. The chain recombines TRBV27 with TRBJ2-3; 7 bases line up with TRBD2. The CDR3 sequence is CASSFVSGPTDTQYF. For the CDR3, the DNA is TGTGCCAGCAGTTTTGTTAGCGGGCCCACAGATACGCAGTATTTT.